One sample yielded the 19 T cell receptor beta chains listed below, sequenced in a study of shared clonotypes between healthy human individuals. This table comes from immunoSEQ multiplex PCR, and its TCRdb copy is limited to in-frame clones, with some not included. The repertoire has about 2 million clones, 85% to 95% of them found once; the top ten carry more than 0.1%. Sample: naive CD4+ T cells sorted from blood. Subset noted: CD45RA+ positively selected. The receptors shown here come from a man younger than 35 in good health.

The V gene is TRBV27, the J gene TRBJ2-4; 7 bases match TRBD2. Trimming removed 5 bases from V and 9 bases from J; junction bases left unmatched: 19. The germline V gene has CDR1 MNHEY and CDR2 SMNVEV (reference sequence). CDR3 length: 17 residues. CDR3 in DNA: TGTGCCAGCAGTCCCGGATGGGGGGAGGGTCTGATGGGCATTCAGTACTTC. As protein: CASSPGWGEGLMGIQYF.

The V and J genes are TRBV18 and TRBJ1-1; D is ambiguous. V was pared by 2 bases and J by 1 base, with 11 bases between. This CDR3 is 15 amino acids long. The germline gives CDR1 KGHSH, CDR2 LQKENI. The CDR3 nucleotides read TGTGCCAGCTCACCAAGTGCTATCCCGAACACTGAAGCTTTCTTT. Translating gives CASSPSAIPNTEAFF. The full variable domain, with the rest looked up from reference TRBV18 and TRBJ1-1, is NAGVMQNPRHLVRRRGQEARLRCSPMKGHSHVYWYRQLPEEGLKFMVYLQKENIIDESGMPKERFSAEFPKEGPSILRIQQVVRGDSAAYFCASSPSAIPNTEAFFGQGTRLTVV.

About this clone itself: Other DNA sequences in this sample translate to the same CDR3. V is TRBV20-1 and J is TRBJ2-5; D is undetermined. The CDR3 sequence is 11 residues long. The germline CDR1 and CDR2 sequences are DFQATT and SNEGSKA (reference sequence). V lost 3 bases and J lost 1, with 3 bases in between. CDR3 bases: TGCAGTGCTAGTCCCCAAGAGACCCAGTACTTC. Residues: CSASPQETQYF.

This clone has a handful of counts. At the DNA level, this CDR3 is encoded by other sequences in the same sample as well. The gene calls are TRBV11-2 and TRBJ1-1; no definite D call. Trimming stripped 1 base from V and 0 bases from J, with 3 bases between. CDR3 length equals 13 residues. Germline V gene lookup returns CDR1 SGHAT and CDR2 FQNNGV. CDR3 sequence (DNA): TGTGCCAGCAGCTTAGGGATGAACACTGAAGCTTTCTTT. Translation gives CASSLGMNTEAFF. Looking up the rest from reference TRBV11-2 and TRBJ1-1 gives the full variable domain: EAGVAQSPRYKIIEKRQSVAFWCNPISGHATLYWYQQILGQGPKLLIQFQNNGVVDDSQLPKDRFSAERLKGVDSTLKIQPAKLEDSAVYLCASSLGMNTEAFFGQGTRLTVV.

Comments on this clone: The sample holds other DNA sequences that translate to the same CDR3. The chain recombines TRBV30 with TRBJ1-4; unclear D gene. This CDR3 is built from 11 residues. V lost 0 bases to trimming and J lost 7 bases, with 3 bases between them. Germline V gene data show CDR1 as GTSNPN and CDR2 as SVGIG (reference sequence). This CDR3 reads CAWSVTEKLFF. The CDR3 bases are TGTGCCTGGAGTGTGACTGAAAAACTGTTTTTT.

The V and J genes are TRBV6-5 and TRBJ2-3; 8 positions match TRBD1. With V trimmed by 6 bases and J by 2 bases, 7 bases remained unmatched. This CDR3 is 15 amino acids long. The germline V gene has CDR1 MNHEY and CDR2 SVGAGI. In DNA form, the CDR3 reads TGTGCCAGCAGGGAGGACAGGGTCCCCACAGATACGCAGTATTTT. It codes for CASREDRVPTDTQYF.

The rearrangement joins TRBV5-5 to TRBJ2-4, with a possible D match to TRBD2 (5 bases). Between the trimmed V and J ends, which lost 1 base and 9 bases, there was a span of 11 bases. The germline V gene has CDR1 SGHKS and CDR2 YYEKEE (reference sequence). The CDR3 extends over 13 amino acids. The CDR3 reads CASSLPSQIIQYF. The CDR3 DNA reads as TGTGCCAGCAGCTTGCCTAGCCAAATCATTCAGTACTTC.

In regard to this clone: This CDR3 is also generated by other DNA sequences in the sample. This chain connects TRBV30 to TRBJ1-1, with TRBD1 identical over 7 bases. The junction had 2 bases not matched to a gene; V was cut back by 4 bases and J by 0 bases. The CDR3 is 13 amino acids. Germline V CDR1 and CDR2: GTSNPN, SVGIG (reference sequence). As DNA, the CDR3 is TGTGCCTGGACAGGGACAGTGAACACTGAAGCTTTCTTT. Its translation is CAWTGTVNTEAFF.

This clone was observed a single time. This chain joins TRBV15 and TRBJ1-5; D unclear. Trimming took off 0 bases at V and 6 bases at J, with 9 bases between the two ends. From germline, CDR1 is LNHNV and CDR2 YYDKDF (reference sequence). This CDR3 contains 14 residues. The chain's CDR3 is CATSRDRVRQPQHF. The CDR3, as DNA: TGTGCCACCAGCAGAGATAGGGTCCGTCAGCCCCAGCATTTT. The full variable domain, with the rest looked up from reference TRBV15 and TRBJ1-5, is DAMVIQNPRYQVTQFGKPVTLSCSQTLNHNVMYWYQQKSSQAPKLLFHYYDKDFNNEADTPDNFQSRRPNTSFCFLDIRSPGLGDTAMYLCATSRDRVRQPQHFGDGTRLSIL.

The chain uses TRBV7-3 and TRBJ2-1; D is unclear. The germline V and J ends were trimmed by 4 bases and 5 bases, with 9 bases remaining between them. Germline-derived CDR1 and CDR2 are SGHTA and FQGTGA. The CDR3 loop spans 13 amino acids. CDR3 nucleotide sequence: TGTGCCAGCAGCTCAGGACCAAACAATGAGCAGTTCTTC. This gives the protein CASSSGPNNEQFF. The variable domain in full, with the rest retrieved from reference TRBV7-3 and TRBJ2-1, is GAGVSQTPSNKVTEKGKYVELRCDPISGHTALYWYRQSLGQGPEFLIYFQGTGAADDSGLPNDRFFAVRPEGSVSTLKIQRTERGDSAVYLCASSSGPNNEQFFGPGTRLTVL.

V gene TRBV29-1 combines with J gene TRBJ1-4; the D is unclear. Germline values: CDR1 SQVTM, CDR2 ANQGSEA. This CDR3 contains 10 residues. CDR3 DNA: TGCGCCACCCTGGACGAAAAACTGTTTTTT. Translated, it gives CATLDEKLFF.

The J gene is TRBJ2-4, the V gene TRBV19, with D uncertain. V lost 1 base and J lost 3, with 10 bases in between. CDR3 length: 15 amino acids. Germline-derived CDR1 and CDR2 are LNHDA and SQIVND (reference sequence). CDR3 sequence (DNA): TGTGCCAGTAGTATAGCTTCCACAAACAAAAACATTCAGTACTTC. Translation gives CASSIASTNKNIQYF. The complete variable domain, with remaining parts taken from reference TRBV19 and TRBJ2-4, reads DGGITQSPKYLFRKEGQNVTLSCEQNLNHDAMYWYRQDPGQGLRLIYYSQIVNDFQKGDIAEGYSVSREKKESFPLTVTSAQKNPTAFYLCASSIASTNKNIQYFGAGTRLSVL.

There are a few counts of this clone. The chain joins TRBV5-8 to TRBJ2-3; 10 positions agree with TRBD1. The length of the CDR3 is 16 residues. J lost 5 bases, V lost 0 bases, and 6 bases had no gene match. Germline CDR1 reads SGHTS; CDR2 reads YDEGEE. The CDR3 DNA reads TGTGCCAGCAGCTTGGGACAGGGGGCATATGGAGATACGCAGTATTTT. This gives the protein CASSLGQGAYGDTQYF.

The chain recombines TRBV28 with TRBJ1-2; 9 bases agree with TRBD1. The CDR3 length is 15 residues. The germline CDR1 and CDR2 sequences are MDHEN and SYDVKM. The V and J ends lost 6 bases and 2 bases, in that order; junction bases with no gene match: 7. Here the CDR3 reads CASSLGTGFNYGYTF. The CDR3 region has the DNA TGTGCCAGCAGCCTCGGGACAGGGTTCAACTATGGCTACACCTTC.

V gene TRBV19 combines with J gene TRBJ1-5; 9 bases map to TRBD1. J gave up 1 base and V 1 base, and 8 bases lay outside the gene matches. Germline V gives CDR1 LNHDA, CDR2 SQIVND (reference sequence). The CDR3 length is 18 residues. CDR3 residues: CASSIAHRDRGSNQPQHF. CDR3 nucleotides: TGTGCCAGTAGTATAGCCCATCGCGACAGGGGGAGCAATCAGCCCCAGCATTTT.

On this clone itself: In the same sample, other DNA sequences code for this CDR3. The V and J genes are TRBV5-4 and TRBJ1-1, with D perhaps TRBD1 (6 bases). From germline, CDR1 is SGHNT and CDR2 YYREEE (reference sequence). Trimming took 4 bases from V and 4 from J, leaving 11 bases between them. The CDR3 extends over 13 amino acids. CDR3 in DNA: TGTGCCAGCAGCCCTGGAGGGGGCACTGAAGCTTTCTTT. Translated: CASSPGGGTEAFF.

The chain is built from TRBV19 and TRBJ2-7; D not resolved. Trimming stripped 4 bases from V and 0 bases from J, with 10 bases between. Germline CDR1 is LNHDA and CDR2 is SQIVND (reference sequence). This CDR3 comprises 14 residues. The CDR3 DNA sequence: TGTGCCAGTAGTAACCTTCCCTACTCCTACGAGCAGTACTTC. Amino acids: CASSNLPYSYEQYF.

About this clone itself: Other DNA sequences in this sample translate to the same CDR3. The chain links TRBV20-1 to TRBJ2-1, with D perhaps matching TRBD2 (5 bases). Trimming shortened V by 6 bases and J by 5 bases, and 8 bases separated the two germline ends. The germline V gene encodes CDR1 DFQATT and CDR2 SNEGSKA (reference sequence). This CDR3 comprises 11 residues. The CDR3 nucleotides are TGCAGTGCAACTAGGGACAATGAGCAGTTCTTC. Protein sequence: CSATRDNEQFF.

CDR3: CASSNRQGVQETQYF. The CDR3 region has the DNA TGCGCCAGCAGCAACCGACAGGGGGTCCAAGAGACCCAGTACTTC. The chain has TRBV5-1 and TRBJ2-5; 9 positions agree with TRBD1. Germline V gene sequence: CDR1 SGHRS, CDR2 YFSETQ. The CDR3 is 15 amino acids. Trimming took 4 bases from V and 1 from J; bases not matched to a gene: 5. The whole variable domain, remainder taken from reference TRBV5-1 and TRBJ2-5, is KAGVTQTPRYLIKTRGQQVTLSCSPISGHRSVSWYQQTPGQGLQFLFEYFSETQRNKGNFPGRFSGRQFSNSRSEMNVSTLELGDSALYLCASSNRQGVQETQYFGPGTRLLVL.